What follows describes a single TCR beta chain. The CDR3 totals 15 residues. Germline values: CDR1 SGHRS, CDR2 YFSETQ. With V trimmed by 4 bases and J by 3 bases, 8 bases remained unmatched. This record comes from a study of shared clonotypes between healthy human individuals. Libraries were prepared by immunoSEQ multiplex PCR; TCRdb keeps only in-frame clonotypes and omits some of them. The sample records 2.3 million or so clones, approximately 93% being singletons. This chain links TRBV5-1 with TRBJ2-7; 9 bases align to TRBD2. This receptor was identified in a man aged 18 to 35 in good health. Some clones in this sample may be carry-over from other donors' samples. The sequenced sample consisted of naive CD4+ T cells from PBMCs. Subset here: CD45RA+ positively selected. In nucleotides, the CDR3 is TGCGCCAGCAGCCCCGTCGTAGCGGGAGACTACGAGCAGTACTTC. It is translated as CASSPVVAGDYEQYF.